Listed below are T cell receptor beta chains from one sample, sequenced in a study of PD-L1 blockade in urothelial cancer. TCRdb's copy holds only in-frame clones and misses some; the assay was immunoSEQ multiplex PCR. Of over 75,000 clones detected, around 92% appear once; the ten largest clones hold 0.85% to 1%. The starting material was PBMCs, obtained around atezolizumab (anti-PD-L1) treatment. Source of these receptors: a woman of 80 years or more with urothelial cancer. The CDR3 runs from the conserved cysteine through the conserved F or W.

J | V | CDR3
TRBJ2-1 | TRBV9 | CASSVGGGSSYNEQFF
TRBJ1-1 | TRBV5-6 | CASSTKDRATEAFF
TRBJ1-1 | TRBV7-9 | CASSAGTAYEAFF
TRBJ1-3 | TRBV10-2 | CASSSQGNTIYF
TRBJ2-1 | TRBV4-2 | CASSQDLASGSPYNEQFF
TRBJ2-1 | TRBV29-1 | CSVESGRGNEQFF
TRBJ1-2 | TRBV5-6 | CASSYGTDYYGYTF
TRBJ1-5 | TRBV27 | CASSSWTSSNQPQHF
TRBJ2-3 | TRBV2 | CASSSGGLGSDTQYF
TRBJ1-5 | TRBV5-5 | CASSFFPERQPQHF
TRBJ2-4 | TRBV27 | CASSLRLAAKNIQYF
TRBJ1-4 | TRBV6-6 | CASSYPTDRPNEKLFF
TRBJ1-5 | TRBV18 | CASSPGSLGQPQHF
TRBJ1-2 | TRBV10-3 | CAIGGQTQPDGYTF
TRBJ2-1 | TRBV30 | CAWSQGLAGQPSYNEQFF
TRBJ1-1 | TRBV6-1 | CASRDTMNTEAFF
TRBJ1-5 | TRBV19 | CASGFQRGHQPQHF
TRBJ2-5 | TRBV30 | CAWSVRQAGETQYF
TRBJ2-7 | TRBV30 | CAWSVLAGAGEQYF
TRBJ1-1 | TRBV5-6 | CASSLGGEAFF
TRBJ2-7 | TRBV5-1 | CASSPEGAGGYEQYF
TRBJ1-2 | TRBV28 | CATKTQGIGHGYTF
TRBJ2-2 | TRBV6-5 | CASSYRETGELFF
TRBJ2-7 | TRBV12-2 | CASRLVGKLAIGSYEQYF
TRBJ1-4 | TRBV30 | CAWNRGTNEKLFF
TRBJ2-7 | TRBV11-2 | CASSRGDRGYEQYF
TRBJ1-1 | TRBV30 | CAWSVKGANTEAFF
TRBJ2-1 | TRBV7-9 | CASSLGLANEQFF
TRBJ1-5 | TRBV30 | CAWTGALFGQPQHF
TRBJ2-1 | TRBV6-1 | CASSEELGSYNEQFF
TRBJ2-5 | TRBV2 | CASRPTGAETQYF
TRBJ1-2 | TRBV21-1 | CASSQRDRGLPGYTF
TRBJ1-5 | TRBV2 | CASLRDSNQPQHF
TRBJ2-1 | TRBV7-3 | CASSLSAPSAYNEQFF
TRBJ2-1 | TRBV15 | CATSRDGSGGANNEQFF
TRBJ1-2 | TRBV30 | CACKSSRGGHYGYTF
TRBJ1-2 | TRBV12-5 | CASGLGQGDYGYTF
TRBJ2-3 | TRBV6-1 | CASSELRWEDTDTQYF
TRBJ1-2 | TRBV30 | CAWSAGPGGGYTF
TRBJ2-5 | TRBV10-1 | CASSDSDTLQETQYF
TRBJ1-3 | TRBV4-1 | CASSQVGSDRGNTIYF
TRBJ2-6 | TRBV28 | CASSSGGASGANVLTF
TRBJ2-1 | TRBV7-9 | CASSLALGTGTNEQFF
TRBJ2-2 | TRBV4-2 | CASSPTDSNTGELFF
TRBJ1-2 | TRBV15 | CATSGQGLGGYTF
TRBJ2-2 | TRBV9 | CASSATSGPNTGELFF
TRBJ2-7 | TRBV2 | CASSRLTGGEQYF
TRBJ2-1 | TRBV27 | CASRPAGPLYNEQFF
TRBJ1-1 | TRBV10-3 | CAISGGMNTEAFF
TRBJ1-2 | TRBV7-9 | CASSRGAYGYTF
TRBJ2-5 | TRBV5-4 | CASSLKYGETQYF
TRBJ2-2 | TRBV9 | CASSDSGSWIGELFF
TRBJ2-3 | TRBV20-1 | CSVGIEGTQYF
TRBJ2-1 | TRBV2 | CASSVGLASNEQFF
TRBJ2-1 | TRBV5-4 | CASSFGVTTAWNEQFF
TRBJ2-4 | TRBV7-2 | CASSPRVLFGDIQYF
TRBJ1-3 | TRBV29-1 | CSVDDRGANTIYF
TRBJ1-5 | TRBV2 | CASSTGEYSNQPQHF
TRBJ1-2 | TRBV6-1 | CASRIETGNYGYTF